This T cell receptor beta chain was captured in a study of CD8 T cells in Susac syndrome. Trimming removed 9 bases from V and 1 base from J, with 12 bases in between. This CDR3 contains 13 residues. Germline-derived CDR1 and CDR2 are MNHEY and SMNVEV (reference sequence). With random hexamers, reverse transcription was performed on roughly 0.5 to 1 ug of RNA. The CDR3 of TCR beta was amplified by immunoSEQ multiplex PCR across 54 Vbeta and 13 Jbeta. A single record per CDR3 protein comes from TCRdb applying MiXCR to the immunoSEQ multiplex PCR reads. Here the sample spans over 100,000 distinct CDR3 sequences, approximately 96% being singletons. From blood CD8+ and CD4+ T cells, the TCR beta chain was sequenced. Controls matched for age and sex were healthy donors.

The TCR comes from a human donor in good health. Sequenced input: CD4+ T cells from PBMCs. The chain carries TRBV27 and TRBJ1-1; D is undetermined. CDR3 in amino acids: CASVKSPNTEAFF. DNA for the CDR3: TGTGCCAGTGTTAAGTCCCCGAACACTGAAGCTTTCTTT.